A single sample is the source of the 23 T cell receptor beta chains below, sequenced in a study of blood T cells in healthy people across ages. For the second PCR, which ran for roughly 6 to 11 cycles, a sample-barcoded 5' primer and a J-beta primer mix were used. Each CDR3 protein gets one entry after TCRdb re-called the 5' RACE reads with MiXCR. The sample has 550,000 to 650,000 distinct CDR3 sequences; less than 35% are singletons. The sample taken for sequencing was blood. These receptors originate from a woman aged 80 or over in good health.

The CDR3 coding sequence is TGCGCCAGCAGCCTAAGGACTAACTACGAGCAGTACTTC. This encodes CASSLRTNYEQYF. The chain joins TRBV5-1 to TRBJ2-7; TRBD2 might be the D (6 bases). Germline V lookup: CDR1 SGHRS, CDR2 YFSETQ. V was cut by 4 bases and J by 3 bases, with 11 bases left in between. CDR3 length equals 13 residues.

The V call is TRBV6-5, the J call TRBJ2-4; perhaps TRBD2 as D (7 bases). Near its end, the DNA agrees better with TRBJ2-7, so the J call may be wrong. CDR3 length: 15 amino acids. CDR1 MNHEY and CDR2 SVGAGI come from the germline V gene. CDR3 region: CASRPPGGRSYEQYF. In DNA, the CDR3 is TGTGCCAGCAGACCCCCGGGGGGCCGCTCCTACGAGCAGTACTTC.

This clonotype showed up just a few times. A read error may produce the germline difference seen at one junction end. This sequence joins TRBV4-1 and TRBJ1-1; no clear D gene. Germline V gene data show CDR1 as MGHRA and CDR2 as YSYEKL. CDR3 length: 13 residues. CDR3 nucleotide sequence: TGCGCCAGCAGTCAAGAAATGGCTCGGAGGGCTTTCTTT. Translating gives CASSQEMARRAFF.

This clonotype was detected ten times or more. This chain joins TRBV28 and TRBJ1-2; 7 nucleotides align to TRBD1. The CDR3 sequence is 14 residues long. Germline CDR1 is MDHEN and CDR2 is SYDVKM. Unmatched junction bases numbered 7, after V lost 5 bases and J lost 4 bases. CDR3 residues: CASSTNRGFYGYTF. The CDR3 DNA follows: TGTGCCAGCAGTACGAACAGGGGATTCTATGGCTACACCTTC.

This clonotype was seen at least ten times. The chain combines TRBV5-4 with TRBJ1-2, with 7 bases matching TRBD1. Losses at the gene ends were 6 bases for V and 2 bases for J; bases not matched to a gene: 10. Per germline, CDR1 SGHNT and CDR2 YYREEE (reference sequence). This CDR3 contains 15 residues. Written as DNA, the CDR3 is TGTGCCAGCACCTACCCCTGGACAGGCAACTATGGCTACACCTTC. Amino acids: CASTYPWTGNYGYTF.

This clonotype was observed at least ten times. The chain carries TRBV4-2 and TRBJ1-4; D is perhaps TRBD1 (5 bases). The V end lost 0 bases, the J end lost 8 bases, and 10 bases lay between the germline ends. The CDR3 covers 14 residues. The germline CDR1 and CDR2 sequences are LGHNA and YNFKEQ. Written as DNA, the CDR3 is TGTGCCAGCAGCCAAGATCTCCGGGGGGAAAAACTGTTTTTT. Amino acids: CASSQDLRGEKLFF.

This clonotype was seen many times. This may arise from a read error, as a much more abundant clone is one base away. The V and J genes are TRBV20-1 and TRBJ2-7; perhaps D is TRBD1 or TRBD2 (5 bases each). CDR3 length: 12 residues. Germline CDR1 reads DFQATT; CDR2 reads SNEGSKA (reference sequence). Deletions cut 3 bases from V and 4 bases from J, with 10 bases between. The CDR3 coding sequence is TGCAGTGCTAGGTTGGGGGAGTACGAGCAGTACTTC. Protein: CSARLGEYEQYF.

This clonotype was recorded many times. V usage is TRBV20-1 and J usage is TRBJ2-7, with TRBD2 matching over 10 bases. The CDR3 totals 13 residues. V lost 6 bases and J lost 6; bases outside the gene matches: 8. Germline V lookup: CDR1 DFQATT, CDR2 SNEGSKA (reference sequence). CDR3 protein: CSATTRLAGEQYF. CDR3 DNA sequence: TGCAGTGCGACCACTCGACTAGCGGGCGAGCAGTACTTC.

This clonotype has ten or more counts. This sequence joins TRBV5-6 and TRBJ2-5; tentatively, D is TRBD2 (7 bases). Trimming shortened V by 4 bases and J by 5 bases, and 21 bases separated the two germline ends. Germline CDR1 is SGHDT and CDR2 is YYEEEE. The CDR3 consists of 16 residues. DNA of the CDR3: TGTGCCAGCAGCACCCTTGGGGGGGCGCCGAGGGAGACCCAGTACTTC. Its protein product is CASSTLGGAPRETQYF.

The chain carries TRBV7-8 and TRBJ2-7, with a weak D call TRBD1 (6 bases). V was pared by 1 base and J by 8 bases, with 21 bases between. CDR3 length: 16 residues. Looked up from germline, CDR1 is SGHVS and CDR2 is FQNEAQ. The CDR3 sequence: CASSLGSMPDSWKQYF. DNA for the CDR3: TGTGCCAGCAGCTTAGGGTCTATGCCGGACAGTTGGAAGCAGTACTTC.

This clonotype was seen ten or more times. The J gene is TRBJ1-2, the V gene TRBV25-1, with D hard to call. This CDR3 is 12 amino acids long. Germline V CDR1 and CDR2: MGHDK, SYGVNS. V lost 4 bases and J lost 2, with 5 bases in between. This CDR3 is CASSGGNYGYTF. The CDR3 nucleotides read TGTGCCAGCAGTGGAGGGAACTATGGCTACACCTTC.

This clonotype has ten or more counts. The chain joins TRBV7-2 to TRBJ2-1; D call uncertain. CDR1 and CDR2 from the germline V gene are SGHTA and FQGNSA. Trimming pared 1 base from V and 2 bases from J, leaving 12 bases between. The length of the CDR3 is 16 residues. The CDR3 reads CASSLEESQPYNEQFF. CDR3 DNA: TGTGCCAGCAGCTTAGAGGAAAGCCAACCCTACAATGAGCAGTTCTTC.

The J gene is TRBJ1-1, the V gene TRBV28; 10 bases fit TRBD1. This CDR3 contains 15 residues. V trimming: 5 bases; J trimming: 6 bases; junction bases outside the gene matches: 9. Germline CDR1 and CDR2: MDHEN and SYDVKM. The chain's CDR3 is CASSTRQGAVAEAFF. In nucleotides, the CDR3 is TGTGCCAGCAGTACGCGACAGGGGGCGGTCGCTGAAGCTTTCTTT.

In this sample, this clonotype turned up a few times. This may arise from a read error, as a much more abundant clone is one base away. The V call is TRBV9, the J call TRBJ1-6; the D is unclear. The germline V gene encodes CDR1 SGDLS and CDR2 YYNGEE. CDR3 length equals 14 residues. CDR3 DNA sequence: TGTGCCAGCAGCGTAGGTCTGTCAAACTCACCCCCCCACTTT. As protein: CASSVGLSNSPPHF.

In its sample, this clonotype was seen a few times. A much larger clone lies a single base off, so this may be a read error. This chain links TRBV20-1 with TRBJ2-7; D possibly matches TRBD1 or TRBD2 (5 bases each). Trimming removed 3 bases from V and 7 bases from J, with 16 bases in between. Germline-derived CDR1 and CDR2 are DFQATT and SNEGSKA (reference sequence). CDR3 length equals 13 residues. The CDR3 region has the DNA TGCAGTGCTAGCCCCCCGGGACCGAGGGAGCAGTACTTC. Translated, it gives CSASPPGPREQYF.

This clonotype was observed at least ten times. The chain carries TRBV4-1 and TRBJ2-5; 13 bases line up with TRBD2. Losses at the gene ends were 1 base for V and 1 base for J; bases not matched to a gene: 3. The CDR3 is 17 amino acids. Looked up from germline, CDR1 is MGHRA and CDR2 is YSYEKL. The CDR3 region has the DNA TGCGCCAGCAGCCAAGTAGGGACTAGCGGGGCCCAAGAGACCCAGTACTTC. This sequence encodes CASSQVGTSGAQETQYF.

This clonotype was seen a few times. The gene calls are TRBV4-2 and TRBJ1-5; perhaps TRBD1 as D (6 bases). The CDR3 spans 18 residues. Trimming removed 5 bases at V and 6 bases at J, with 26 bases between. Germline CDR1 reads LGHNA; CDR2 reads YNFKEQ. Here the CDR3 reads CASSFSRGQGGAVQPQHF. CDR3 nucleotides: TGTGCCAGCAGCTTCTCTCGGGGGCAAGGGGGGGCGGTTCAGCCCCAGCATTTT.

This clonotype was found many times. The chain combines TRBV5-1 with TRBJ1-2; D not resolved. Germline CDR1 and CDR2: SGHRS and YFSETQ. V lost 0 bases, J lost 5 bases, and 11 bases lay in between. The CDR3 covers 14 residues. The CDR3 DNA is TGCGCCAGCAGCTTGGGGAGTTCTACTTATGGCTACACCTTC. It yields the protein CASSLGSSTYGYTF. Supplemented by reference TRBV5-1 and TRBJ1-2, the full variable domain reads KAGVTQTPRYLIKTRGQQVTLSCSPISGHRSVSWYQQTPGQGLQFLFEYFSETQRNKGNFPGRFSGRQFSNSRSEMNVSTLELGDSALYLCASSLGSSTYGYTFGSGTRLTVV.

The rearrangement uses TRBV12-3 or TRBV12-4 and TRBJ2-3, with a tentative D call TRBD2 (6 bases). V dropped 7 bases and J dropped 4 bases, with 15 bases sitting between them. This CDR3 is 14 amino acids long. The CDR3 region is CASTTGGSSDTQYF. CDR3 bases: TGTGCCAGCACCACTGGAGGGAGTTCAGATACGCAGTATTTT.

The chain employs TRBV20-1 and TRBJ2-1; 8 nucleotides line up with TRBD2. CDR1 and CDR2 (germline): DFQATT, SNEGSKA (reference sequence). The CDR3 extends over 14 amino acids. Trimming removed 3 bases from V and 8 bases from J; junction bases left unmatched: 9. CDR3 DNA sequence: TGCAGTGCTAGGGGTCCTAGCGGGTTGGATGAGCAGTTCTTC. Encoded protein: CSARGPSGLDEQFF.

Many counts were recorded for this clonotype. The chain links TRBV12-3 or TRBV12-4 to TRBJ2-3, with 10 bases fitting TRBD1. The CDR3 is 15 amino acids. Trimming took 4 bases from V and 6 from J; bases not matched to a gene: 7. This CDR3 is CASSSDGTGVDTQYF. The CDR3 DNA reads TGTGCCAGCAGTTCCGATGGGACAGGGGTCGATACGCAGTATTTT.

This clonotype has more than one count but fewer than ten. The chain links TRBV20-1 to TRBJ1-2; TRBD1 is a possible D gene (6 bases). Germline V gene data show CDR1 as DFQATT and CDR2 as SNEGSKA (reference sequence). The CDR3 has 14 residues. V shed 6 bases and J shed 4 bases, with 18 bases lying between them. CDR3 sequence: CSAPDSGTIYGYTF. CDR3 nucleotides: TGCAGTGCCCCGGACAGTGGGACCATCTATGGCTACACCTTC.

In its sample, this clonotype was seen many times. The chain recombines TRBV29-1 with TRBJ2-5, with 7 bases lining up with TRBD2. The junction had 10 bases not matched to a gene; V was cut back by 5 bases and J by 4 bases. Germline CDR1 is SQVTM and CDR2 is ANQGSEA. The CDR3 loop spans 14 amino acids. The CDR3 region has the DNA TGCAGCGTTTGGACTAGACTCTTAGGAGAGACCCAGTACTTC. It yields the protein CSVWTRLLGETQYF. Using reference TRBV29-1 and TRBJ2-5 for the parts outside the CDR3, the full variable domain is SAVISQKPSRDICQRGTSLTIQCQVDSQVTMMFWYRQQPGQSLTLIATANQGSEATYESGFVIDKFPISRPNLTFSTLTVSNMSPEDSSIYLCSVWTRLLGETQYFGPGTRLLVL.